These T cell receptor beta chains were read from a single sample in a study of CD8+ T cells in alopecia areata. The repertoire was sequenced with immunoSEQ multiplex PCR; TCRdb's copy has only in-frame clones and lacks some. There are some 88,000 clones in the sample; 40% to 50% occur only once, and roughly 18% lies in the top ten. The sample in question was CD8+ T cells sorted from blood, obtained at week 24, from a patient treated with tofacitinib. All receptors derive from a human donor with alopecia areata. CDR3s include the opening cysteine and the closing phenylalanine or tryptophan. The D gene is left open where the match is weak. Size is omitted from some rows. Given values are once, few, many or a class for expanded clones.

TRBD1 | TRBJ1-1 | 13 | NA | TRBV29-1 | CSVGQGEYSEASF | TGCAGCGTCGGACAGGGGGAATACTCTGAAGCTTCCTTT
TRBD2 | TRBJ2-7 | 14 | NA | TRBV7-2 | CASSLTGGPSEQYF | TGTGCCAGCAGCTTAACGGGAGGGCCCTCCGAGCAGTACTTC
TRBD1 | TRBJ2-7 | 16 | NA | TRBV29-1 | CSVEGSRDSPTYEQYF | TGCAGCGTTGAAGGTTCTCGGGACAGCCCAACCTACGAGCAGTACTTC
TRBD1 | TRBJ1-1 | 13 | NA | TRBV30 | CAWSVQGATEAFF | TGTGCCTGGAGTGTACAGGGGGCCACTGAAGCTTTCTTT
TRBD1 | TRBJ2-2 | 16 | NA | TRBV13 | CASSQEDRNGVGELFF | TGCGCCAGCAGCCAAGAGGACAGGAATGGCGTCGGGGAGCTGTTTTTT
NA | TRBJ2-7 | 14 | NA | TRBV9 | CASSPAESSYEQYF | TGTGCCAGCAGCCCAGCGGAGAGCTCCTACGAGCAGTACTTC
NA | TRBJ1-1 | 15 | NA | TRBV18 | CASSFGGGGNTEAFF | TGTGCCAGCTCATTTGGGGGAGGAGGAAACACTGAAGCTTTCTTT
TRBD2 | TRBJ2-3 | 15 | NA | TRBV7-2 | CASSSTSGSSDTQYF | TGTGCCAGCAGCTCGACTAGCGGGAGCTCAGATACGCAGTATTTT
NA | TRBJ2-5 | 12 | few | TRBV9 | CASSRIQETQYF | TGTGCCAGCAGTAGGATCCAAGAGACCCAGTACTTC
NA | TRBJ2-7 | 11 | NA | TRBV5-1 | CASRGSYEQYF | TGCGCCAGCAGGGGCTCCTACGAGCAGTACTTC
NA | TRBJ2-3 | 15 | NA | TRBV30 | CAWSGTAGFTDTQYF | TGTGCCTGGAGTGGGACAGCCGGCTTCACAGATACGCAGTATTTT
NA | TRBJ1-5 | 13 | few | TRBV29-1 | CSVVVGEGQPQHF | TGCAGCGTTGTTGTGGGCGAGGGTCAGCCCCAGCATTTT
TRBD1 | TRBJ2-7 | 14 | once | TRBV5-4 | CASSLETGGYEQYF | TGTGCCAGCAGCTTGGAAACAGGGGGGTACGAGCAGTACTTC
NA | TRBJ2-7 | 14 | few | TRBV28 | CASSFARESYEQYF | TGTGCCAGCAGTTTCGCCCGGGAGTCCTACGAGCAGTACTTC
NA | TRBJ2-7 | 13 | NA | TRBV9 | CASSVGSEREQYF | TGTGCCAGCAGCGTAGGATCCGAACGGGAGCAGTACTTC
NA | TRBJ2-7 | 16 | NA | TRBV27 | CASTRRGALSSYEQYF | TGTGCCAGCACCCGACGGGGGGCCTTGAGCTCCTACGAGCAGTACTTC
NA | TRBJ2-5 | 15 | NA | TRBV7-9 | CASSSPAPPGKTQYF | TGTGCCAGCAGCTCCCCCGCCCCCCCCGGGAAGACCCAGTACTTC
NA | TRBJ2-7 | 13 | NA | TRBV27 | CASSTGFLYEQYF | TGTGCCAGCAGCACCGGGTTCCTGTACGAGCAGTACTTC
NA | TRBJ2-1 | 10 | few | TRBV2 | CASSEDEQFF | TGTGCCAGCAGTGAGGATGAGCAGTTCTTC
NA | TRBJ1-1 | 14 | NA | TRBV10-2 | CASSESRMNTEAFF | TGCGCCAGCAGTGAGTCGCGGATGAACACTGAAGCTTTCTTT
TRBD2 | TRBJ2-7 | 16 | NA | TRBV9 | CASSVGLAGGSYEQYF | TGTGCCAGCAGCGTTGGACTAGCGGGAGGGTCCTACGAGCAGTACTTC
NA | TRBJ2-5 | 16 | NA | TRBV18 | CASSPSRAVYQETQYF | TGTGCCAGCTCACCAAGTAGAGCGGTTTACCAAGAGACCCAGTACTTC
NA | TRBJ2-7 | 13 | NA | TRBV30 | CAWNGRTSYEQYF | TGTGCCTGGAATGGCCGGACTTCCTACGAGCAGTACTTC
NA | TRBJ2-7 | 13 | few | TRBV28 | CASSLQVAYEQYF | TGTGCCAGCAGTTTGCAGGTCGCCTACGAGCAGTACTTC
NA | TRBJ2-5 | 15 | NA | TRBV7-2 | CASSFSTGLSETQYF | TGTGCCAGCAGCTTTTCGACAGGCCTCTCAGAGACCCAGTACTTC
NA | TRBJ2-7 | 15 | NA | TRBV29-1 | CSVYHEMGASYEQYF | TGCAGCGTCTACCATGAAATGGGGGCGTCCTACGAGCAGTACTTC
TRBD1 | TRBJ1-1 | 16 | NA | TRBV7-6 | CASSLETNRGFTEAFF | TGTGCCAGCAGCTTAGAGACGAACAGGGGGTTTACTGAAGCTTTCTTT
NA | TRBJ2-7 | 14 | NA | TRBV9 | CASSVGTDSYEQYF | TGTGCCAGCAGCGTAGGTACAGACTCCTACGAGCAGTACTTC
NA | TRBJ1-1 | 13 | many | TRBV25-1 | CASSVISGSEAFF | TGTGCCAGCAGTGTTATTTCGGGGTCTGAAGCTTTCTTT
TRBD2 | TRBJ2-1 | 17 | NA | TRBV4-1 | CASSQVGLAGVGNEQFF | TGCGCCAGCAGCCAAGTAGGACTAGCGGGAGTCGGCAATGAGCAGTTCTTC
TRBD1 | TRBJ2-1 | 14 | few | TRBV5-1 | CASSPPTGMGEQFF | TGCGCCAGCAGCCCCCCGACAGGGATGGGTGAGCAGTTCTTC
TRBD1 | TRBJ2-7 | 11 | few | TRBV29-1 | CSVGQGIEQYF | TGCAGCGTTGGACAGGGAATCGAGCAGTACTTC
TRBD1 | TRBJ1-2 | 14 | NA | TRBV30 | CAWSPPGQGYGYTF | TGTGCCTGGAGTCCGCCGGGACAGGGCTATGGCTACACCTTC
TRBD1 | TRBJ2-4 | 16 | NA | TRBV7-9 | CASSRGQGRAKNIQYF | TGTGCCAGCAGCCGCGGACAGGGCAGGGCCAAAAACATTCAGTACTTC
NA | TRBJ1-4 | 14 | many | TRBV7-8 | CASSLRQTNEKLFF | TGTGCCAGCAGCTTGAGGCAGACTAATGAAAAACTGTTTTTT
NA | TRBJ2-3 | 15 | few | TRBV27 | CASSPPRSLLDTQYF | TGTGCCAGCAGTCCCCCTCGGAGTCTCTTAGATACGCAGTATTTT
TRBD1 | TRBJ2-1 | 14 | NA | TRBV30 | CAWWTGYSYNEQFF | TGTGCCTGGTGGACAGGATACTCCTACAATGAGCAGTTCTTC
TRBD1 | TRBJ2-7 | 15 | NA | TRBV7-2 | CASSERRGPVSEQYF | TGTGCCAGCAGCGAACGCAGGGGGCCGGTTTCGGAGCAGTACTTC
NA | TRBJ1-5 | 14 | medium-sized | TRBV9 | CASSGGGSNQPQHF | TGTGCCAGCAGCGGGGGGGGCAGCAATCAGCCCCAGCATTTT
NA | TRBJ2-1 | 11 | few | TRBV5-1 | CASSWGNEQFF | TGCGCCAGCAGCTGGGGGAATGAGCAGTTCTTC
NA | TRBJ2-7 | 13 | NA | TRBV13 | CASSGGMAYEQYF | TGTGCCAGCAGCGGAGGGATGGCCTACGAGCAGTACTTC
TRBD2 | TRBJ2-1 | 12 | few | TRBV9 | CAGPWREREQFF | TGTGCCGGACCTTGGCGGGAGCGTGAGCAGTTCTTC
NA | TRBJ1-2 | 14 | few | TRBV7-9 | CASSLAPGLYGYTF | TGTGCCAGCAGCTTAGCCCCCGGGCTCTATGGCTACACCTTC
NA | TRBJ1-1 | 15 | NA | TRBV7-9 | CASSRNVGQDTEAFF | TGTGCCAGCAGCCGCAACGTCGGGCAAGACACTGAAGCTTTCTTT
NA | TRBJ1-1 | 16 | few | TRBV4-3 | CASSHTSQGMNTEAFF | TGCGCCAGCAGCCATACTTCACAGGGAATGAACACTGAAGCTTTCTTT
TRBD1 | TRBJ2-6 | 17 | NA | TRBV7-8 | CASRPRTGASGANVLTF | TGTGCCAGCAGACCCCGAACAGGGGCCTCTGGGGCCAACGTCCTGACTTTC
NA | TRBJ1-1 | 12 | NA | TRBV2 | CASRPGPREAFF | TGTGCCAGCAGGCCGGGTCCTCGGGAAGCTTTCTTT
NA | TRBJ1-2 | 16 | NA | TRBV11-2 | CASSSREAGLDYGYTF | TGTGCCAGCAGCTCTCGTGAGGCAGGGCTGGACTATGGCTACACCTTC
TRBD2 | TRBJ2-7 | 15 | NA | TRBV5-1 | CASSLGLAGGDEQYF | TGCGCCAGCAGCCTGGGACTAGCGGGAGGCGACGAGCAGTACTTC
NA | TRBJ1-1 | 14 | NA | TRBV4-3 | CASSQEDMNTEAFF | TGCGCCAGCAGCCAAGAAGATATGAACACTGAAGCTTTCTTT